This passage covers 3 T cell receptor beta chains from one sample sequenced in a study of T cells in Graves' hyperthyroidism and ophthalmopathy. Researchers amplified the TCR beta CDR3 regions from RNA transcripts. The primer set for the first-round RT-PCR of the TCR CDR3 was HTBI. From the multiplex PCR reads, TCRdb called clonotypes with MiXCR, one entry per CDR3 protein. The table lists some 350,000 distinct CDR3 sequences, approximately 14% of them singletons. The material sequenced was blood. These receptors came from a woman in her sixties with Graves' ophthalmopathy.

The chain has TRBV7-3 and TRBJ2-7, with a possible D match to TRBD2 (6 bases). The V gene's germline CDR1 is SGHTA and CDR2 FQGTGA. Trimming took 1 base from V and 6 from J, leaving 10 bases between them. The CDR3 runs 13 residues. CDR3 in amino acids: CASSLKRDFEQYF. In DNA, the CDR3 is TGTGCCAGCAGCTTAAAACGGGACTTCGAGCAGTACTTC.

The chain combines TRBV19 with TRBJ2-2; 9 bases line up with TRBD2. The V segment lost 3 bases and the J segment 7 bases; nucleotides outside the gene matches: 9. The CDR3 covers 16 residues. The germline CDR1 and CDR2 sequences are LNHDA and SQIVND (reference sequence). The CDR3 DNA is TGTGCCAGTAGTATCTATCTAGCGGGAAGTCACGGGGAGCTGTTTTTT. It codes for CASSIYLAGSHGELFF.

A note on this clonotype: This is likely a read error, given that the CDR3 carries no conserved phenylalanine or tryptophan at its end. The gene calls are TRBV4-1 and TRBJ2-7, with TRBD1 matching 12 bases. CDR1 is MGHRA, CDR2 YSYEKL, per germline. V dropped 1 base and J dropped 2; count of bases not matched to a gene: 12. This CDR3 comprises 19 residues. This chain's CDR3 is CASSQADTGTGGPPYEQYL. The CDR3 nucleotides read TGCGCCAGCAGCCAAGCTGACACCGGGACAGGGGGCCCACCCTACGAGCAGTACCTC.